These T cell receptor beta chains were read from a single sample in a study of cytomegalovirus exposure and HLA in healthy donors. The assay was immunoSEQ multiplex PCR, and TCRdb's table has in-frame clones only and misses some. The sample yields 130,000 to 150,000 clones, roughly 80% seen once. Specimen: PBMCs. The receptors were sampled from a man aged 40-49 years in good health and CMV-seropositive. The CDR3 runs from the conserved cysteine through the conserved F or W. The D gene is left open where the match is weak. The size of a clone is reported for some rows only, either as once, few or many, or as a class for expanded clones.

-	TRBV6-1	-	TRBJ2-1	TGTGCCAGCAGGAGGAAGAGGCATGAGCAGTTCTTC	CASRRKRHEQFF
-	TRBV27	-	TRBJ2-7	TGTGCCAGCAGAGGGGGGGTTTGGTACGAGCAGTACTTC	CASRGGVWYEQYF
-	TRBV5-4	-	TRBJ2-3	TGTGCCAGCAGCAAGGGAGAGACAGATACGCAGTATTTT	CASSKGETDTQYF
-	TRBV9	TRBD2	TRBJ2-5	TGTGCCAGCAGCGTAGGGACTAGCGGGAGTAGGGGGGAGACCCAGTACTTC	CASSVGTSGSRGETQYF
-	TRBV2	-	TRBJ1-2	TGTGCCAGCAGCGAAATTCCTCTCAGGGGTTCGTATGGCTACACCTTC	CASSEIPLRGSYGYTF
few	TRBV13	-	TRBJ2-7	TGTGCCAGCAGCTTACCGGGAGACGGCCACGAGCAGTACTTC	CASSLPGDGHEQYF
-	TRBV6-5	TRBD1	TRBJ1-6	TGTGCCAGCAGTTACTCCGGACAGGGGGGTTCACCCCTCCACTTT	CASSYSGQGGSPLHF
-	TRBV29-1	-	TRBJ1-1	TGCAGCGTTGGGGAGACTCCGAACACTGAAGCTTTCTTT	CSVGETPNTEAFF
-	TRBV9	-	TRBJ2-3	TGTGCCAGCAGCGTTTTAGCCACAGATACGCAGTATTTT	CASSVLATDTQYF
-	TRBV5-6	TRBD2	TRBJ2-5	TGTGCCAGCGGGGCTAGCGGGGGGGAGACCCAGTACTTC	CASGASGGETQYF
-	TRBV11-2	TRBD2	TRBJ2-3	TGTGCCAGCAGCTCCTGGAGACTAGCGGGAGGGCCGGGTACGCAGTATTTT	CASSSWRLAGGPGTQYF
-	TRBV18	-	TRBJ2-7	TGTGCCAGCTCACCGGGCCCCTACGAGCAGTACTTC	CASSPGPYEQYF
-	TRBV4-2	TRBD2	TRBJ2-2	TGTGCCAGCAGCCAAGATGTCACGGGAGGGACCGGGGAGCTGTTTTTT	CASSQDVTGGTGELFF
-	TRBV10-2	TRBD2	TRBJ2-1	TGCGCCACCCGGACTAGCGGGAGTTTCAATGAGCAGTTCTTC	CATRTSGSFNEQFF
-	TRBV11-2	-	TRBJ2-2	TGTGCCAGCAGCTCCCAGGGGCGTCCGGGCGGGGAGCTGTTTTTT	CASSSQGRPGGELFF
-	TRBV2	TRBD2	TRBJ2-2	TGTGCCAGCAGTGGACTAGCGGGATATAACACCGGGGAGCTGTTTTTT	CASSGLAGYNTGELFF
-	TRBV7-8	TRBD2	TRBJ2-7	TGTGCCAGCACCGGGACTAGCGGGATGAGCTCCTACGAGCAGTACTTC	CASTGTSGMSSYEQYF
-	TRBV4-1	-	TRBJ1-2	TGCGCCAGCAGCCAAGCCCTAAGGGGGAGGGCCGATGGCTACACCTTC	CASSQALRGRADGYTF
few	TRBV7-8	-	TRBJ1-2	TGTGCCAGCACCGGACAGACGCTGGAAAATTATGGCTACACCTTC	CASTGQTLENYGYTF
-	TRBV27	-	TRBJ1-2	TGTGCCAGCACCTTGGGGGAGGAGGTCCATGGCTACACCTTC	CASTLGEEVHGYTF
-	TRBV7-2	-	TRBJ2-3	TGTGCCAGCAGCTTATACCAGGGTACGCAGTATTTT	CASSLYQGTQYF
-	TRBV4-2	-	TRBJ2-7	TGTGCCAGCAGCCAAGAAACGGGAGTAGTCCCCTACGAGCAGTACTTC	CASSQETGVVPYEQYF
-	TRBV19	-	TRBJ1-3	TGTGCCAGTAGTATAAACAGGAGAGTTCCAAACACCATATATTTT	CASSINRRVPNTIYF
once	TRBV28	TRBD1	TRBJ2-7	TGTGCCTCACAGGGGGCGATCTACGAGCAGTACTTC	CASQGAIYEQYF
-	TRBV19	-	TRBJ2-7	TGTGCCAGTAGTATGTGGGGCCCCCAGGACGAGCAGTACTTC	CASSMWGPQDEQYF
-	TRBV27	TRBD1	TRBJ1-4	TGTGCCAGCATGTACAGGGGGGTTTTAGGTGAAAAACTGTTTTTT	CASMYRGVLGEKLFF
few	TRBV4-1	-	TRBJ2-3	TGCGCCAGCAGCCGGGACAAAAACACAGATACGCAGTATTTT	CASSRDKNTDTQYF
once	TRBV27	TRBD2	TRBJ2-4	TGTGCCAGCAGCCTGAGTTGGGGGGGGGAATACATTCAGTACTTC	CASSLSWGGEYIQYF
-	TRBV7-9	-	TRBJ2-1	TGTGCCAGCAGCCAAAGACAAGCCGATGAGCAGTTCTTC	CASSQRQADEQFF
once	TRBV27	TRBD2	TRBJ2-1	TGTGCCAGCAGCATGGGACTAGCGGGATGGAATGAGCAGTTCTTC	CASSMGLAGWNEQFF
few	TRBV6-1	-	TRBJ2-6	TGTGCCTCGAGGCAGGGGTCCTCTGGGGCCAACGTCCTGACTTTC	CASRQGSSGANVLTF
-	TRBV25-1	TRBD1	TRBJ2-1	TGTGCCACCTCCGGGACAGGCGTAAACAATGAGCAGTTCTTC	CATSGTGVNNEQFF
once	TRBV6-1	-	TRBJ2-1	TGTGCCAGCAGTTCGACTGGATTCAATGAGCAGTTCTTC	CASSSTGFNEQFF
-	TRBV5-5	TRBD2	TRBJ2-7	TGTGCCAGCAGACTTAGCGGGGACGGGTACTACGAGCAGTACTTC	CASRLSGDGYYEQYF
-	TRBV11-2	TRBD2	TRBJ2-1	TGTGCCAGCAGCTCAATCCGGACTAGTATAGCTTACAATGAGCAGTTCTTC	CASSSIRTSIAYNEQFF
once	TRBV7-8	-	TRBJ2-7	TGTGCCAGCAGCTTTACAGGGTTGGAGCAGTACTTC	CASSFTGLEQYF
-	TRBV21-1	-	TRBJ2-3	TGTGCCAGCAGGGACAGGGCCACAGATACGCAGTATTTT	CASRDRATDTQYF
-	TRBV5-4	-	TRBJ2-1	TGTGCCAGCAGCTCCGACCTAATTCAGGGGAATGAGCAGTTCTTC	CASSSDLIQGNEQFF
few	TRBV7-2	TRBD2	TRBJ2-7	TGTGCCAGCAGCTCACTAGCGGGAGGCGTCTACGAGCAGTACTTC	CASSSLAGGVYEQYF
-	TRBV7-2	-	TRBJ1-5	TGTGCCAGCAGCTCCGCGGGTGGTTTGAATCAGCCCCAGCATTTT	CASSSAGGLNQPQHF
-	TRBV7-9	-	TRBJ1-1	TGTTCCAGCAGCTCGTCCCTGGGGGGAATCACTGAAGCTTTCTTT	CSSSSSLGGITEAFF
-	TRBV9	TRBD1	TRBJ2-7	TGTGCCAGCAGCCCTAGCCCAGGGACAGCCTACGAGCAGTACTTC	CASSPSPGTAYEQYF
-	TRBV7-9	-	TRBJ2-3	TGTGCCAGCAGCTTCTCCGATACGCAGTATTTT	CASSFSDTQYF
-	TRBV4-2	TRBD2	TRBJ2-1	TGTGCCAGCAGCCTAGACGGGACTAGCAATGAGCAGTTCTTC	CASSLDGTSNEQFF
once	TRBV6-1	TRBD2	TRBJ2-7	TGTGCCAGCATCCTGAGGGGCGGGAGGGCCTCCGAGCAGTACTTC	CASILRGGRASEQYF
-	TRBV4-3	-	TRBJ2-1	TGCGCCAGCAGCCAGAGCAATGAGCAGTTCTTC	CASSQSNEQFF
-	TRBV7-9	-	TRBJ1-1	TGTGCCAGCAGCTTAAACCCGCAGGTACTTGAAGCTTTCTTT	CASSLNPQVLEAFF
-	TRBV13	-	TRBJ1-1	TGTGCCAGCAGCGCGTACACTGAAGCTTTCTTT	CASSAYTEAFF